The next 9 T cell receptor beta chains were all read from a single sample in a study of cytomegalovirus exposure and HLA in healthy donors. A multiplex PCR was run with 60 Vbeta primers and 13 Jbeta primers. Data came from immunoSEQ multiplex PCR; TCRdb stores just in-frame clones and leaves some out. The sample carries 120,000 to 150,000 clones, under 70% recorded once. Sequenced material: PBMCs. The receptors were sampled from a woman aged 30 to 39 in good health and CMV-seropositive.

The CDR3 spells CASRLTGQGALNEQFF. CDR3 sequence (DNA): TGTGCCAGCCGGTTAACGGGACAGGGGGCGCTTAATGAGCAGTTCTTC. The chain joins TRBV11-2 to TRBJ2-1; 12 bases map to TRBD1. Losses at the gene ends were 8 bases for V and 7 bases for J; bases not matched to a gene: 12. The CDR3 contains 16 residues. The germline V gene encodes CDR1 SGHAT and CDR2 FQNNGV.

The sample holds a few counts of this clone. V usage is TRBV19 and J usage is TRBJ1-1; no reliable D call. Per the germline V gene, CDR1 is LNHDA and CDR2 is SQIVND (reference sequence). This CDR3 has 13 amino acids. V was trimmed by 3 bases and J by 5 bases, leaving 10 bases between them. CDR3 coding DNA: TGTGCCAGTAGTATCCCCCCCGGGACTGAAGCTTTCTTT. Amino acid sequence: CASSIPPGTEAFF.

The chain joins TRBV7-9 to TRBJ1-1; D gene uncertain. There are 13 residues in the CDR3. From germline, CDR1 is SEHNR and CDR2 FQNEAQ (reference sequence). V was pared by 3 bases and J by 6 bases, with 11 bases between. The CDR3 reads CASSFPTRAEAFF. The CDR3 nucleotides are TGTGCCAGCAGCTTCCCAACGAGGGCTGAAGCTTTCTTT. The full variable domain, in which reference TRBV7-9 and TRBJ1-1 provide the parts outside the CDR3, is DTGVSQNPRHKITKRGQNVTFRCDPISEHNRLYWYRQTLGQGPEFLTYFQNEAQLEKSRLLSDRFSAERPKGSFSTLEIQRTEQGDSAMYLCASSFPTRAEAFFGQGTRLTVV.

The chain couples TRBV13 to TRBJ2-1, with 9 bases that match TRBD2. CDR1 is PRHDT and CDR2 is FYEKMQ in the germline V gene (reference sequence). V lost 3 bases and J lost 9; bases outside the gene matches: 12. CDR3 size: 16 residues. The CDR3 DNA follows: TGTGCCAGCAGCTTCCGTGAGGCGGGGGGGCACATTGAGCAGTTCTTC. It codes for CASSFREAGGHIEQFF.

This clone has only a few counts. This chain uses TRBV29-1 with TRBJ1-1, with 7 bases lining up with TRBD1. The CDR3 contains 13 residues. After removal of 7 bases from V and 5 bases from J, the junction contained 10 bases not matched to a gene. In germline, CDR1 is SQVTM, CDR2 ANQGSEA. The CDR3 here is CSGKEGARTEAFF. Here the CDR3 DNA reads TGCAGCGGGAAAGAGGGGGCGCGAACTGAAGCTTTCTTT.

The sample holds a few counts of this clone. V usage is TRBV27 and J usage is TRBJ2-7, with TRBD1 matching over 10 bases. CDR1 is MNHEY and CDR2 is SMNVEV in the germline V gene (reference sequence). CDR3 length: 15 residues. Trimming took 5 bases from V and 3 from J; bases not matched to a gene: 7. CDR3 in DNA: TGTGCCAGCAGTGCCGACAGGGGGCCCTTCTACGAGCAGTACTTC. It is translated as CASSADRGPFYEQYF.

CDR3: CASSFDSYNEQFF. The DNA of the CDR3 is TGTGCCAGCAGTTTTGACAGCTACAATGAGCAGTTCTTC. The chain employs TRBV27 and TRBJ2-1; TRBD1 might be the D (5 bases). The V and J ends lost 3 bases and 3 bases respectively, with 6 bases between them. Germline V gives CDR1 MNHEY, CDR2 SMNVEV (reference sequence). CDR3 size: 13 residues.

The chain recombines TRBV7-3 with TRBJ1-1; TRBD1 agrees at 7 bases. From germline, CDR1 is SGHTA and CDR2 FQGTGA. V lost 5 bases, J lost 1 base, and 1 base stayed unmatched. This CDR3 comprises 13 residues. The CDR3 protein is CASSRQGNTEAFF. CDR3 nucleotide sequence: TGTGCCAGCAGCCGACAGGGGAACACTGAAGCTTTCTTT.

The J gene is TRBJ2-7, the V gene TRBV27, with a weak D call TRBD2 (6 bases). CDR3 length equals 13 residues. V dropped 5 bases and J dropped 5 bases, with 13 bases sitting between them. Germline assignment: CDR1 MNHEY and CDR2 SMNVEV (reference sequence). DNA for the CDR3: TGTGCCAGCAGTCGGCGGGATTTCGACGAGCAGTACTTC. The encoded protein is CASSRRDFDEQYF.